This T cell receptor (beta chain) originates from a study of control samples from healthy donors and cancer patients. Only in-frame clones appear in the TCRdb table, and some are missing; sequencing was by immunoSEQ multiplex PCR. The table includes about 100,000 clones, about 90% detected once. This CDR3 has 14 amino acids. Germline V CDR1 and CDR2: SGHAT, FQNNGV. Deletions cut 2 bases from V and 1 base from J, with 5 bases between. This clonotype was sampled from a woman aged 45-59 years in good health. The J gene is TRBJ2-2, the V gene TRBV11-2, with D unclear. Sequenced sample: blood. The CDR3 nucleotides are TGTGCCAGCAGCTTATACCGGAACACCGGGGAGCTGTTTTTT. It yields the protein CASSLYRNTGELFF.